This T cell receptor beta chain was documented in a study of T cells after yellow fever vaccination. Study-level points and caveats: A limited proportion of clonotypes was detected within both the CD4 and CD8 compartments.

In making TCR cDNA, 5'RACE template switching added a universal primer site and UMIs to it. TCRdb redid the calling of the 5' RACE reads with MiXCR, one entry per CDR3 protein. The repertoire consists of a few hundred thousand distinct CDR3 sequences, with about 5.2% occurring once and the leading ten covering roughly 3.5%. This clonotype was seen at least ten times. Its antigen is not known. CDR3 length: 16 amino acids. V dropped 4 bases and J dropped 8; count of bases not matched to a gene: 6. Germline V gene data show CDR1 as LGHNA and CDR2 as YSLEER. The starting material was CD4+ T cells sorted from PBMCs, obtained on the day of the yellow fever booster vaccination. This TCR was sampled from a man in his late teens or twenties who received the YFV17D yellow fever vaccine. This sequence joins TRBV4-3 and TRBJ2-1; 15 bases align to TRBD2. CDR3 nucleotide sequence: TGCGCCAGCAGCCCTGGACTAGCGGGGGGGCTCGATGAGCAGTTCTTC. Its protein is CASSPGLAGGLDEQFF.